These 18 T cell receptor beta chains share one sample of origin, sequenced in a study of T cell changes during pregnancy in multiple sclerosis. The repertoire was sequenced with immunoSEQ multiplex PCR; TCRdb's copy has only in-frame clones and lacks some. The table includes 95,000 to 100,000 clones, approximately 92% detected once. This specimen consisted of peripheral blood, obtained in the second trimester of pregnancy. The receptors shown here come from a female donor with multiple sclerosis, enrolled in a pregnancy study.

V gene TRBV18 combines with J gene TRBJ2-3, with a tentative D call TRBD2 (6 bases). Trimming removed 1 base at V and 6 bases at J, with 20 bases between. Germline V lookup: CDR1 KGHSH, CDR2 LQKENI. The CDR3 length is 17 residues. The DNA of the CDR3 is TGTGCCAGCTCACCACTACCGGGACTCAATCTGGGGGATACGCAGTATTTT. Its translation is CASSPLPGLNLGDTQYF.

This chain uses TRBV10-3 with TRBJ2-3, with TRBD2 matching 14 bases. Unmatched junction bases numbered 3, after V lost 4 bases and J lost 3 bases. The CDR3 consists of 16 residues. Germline V gene data show CDR1 as ENHRY and CDR2 as SYGVKD. This CDR3 is CAISGLAGGSTDTQYF. The CDR3 DNA reads TGTGCCATCAGTGGACTAGCGGGAGGGTCAACAGATACGCAGTATTTT.

The chain combines TRBV10-3 with TRBJ1-4; the match to TRBD1 covers 9 bases. Germline V gene lookup returns CDR1 ENHRY and CDR2 SYGVKD. V lost 0 bases to trimming and J lost 8 bases; unmatched junction nucleotides: 13. The CDR3 is made up of 18 amino acids. CDR3 region: CAISESLRGQGRREKLFF. In DNA, the CDR3 is TGTGCCATCAGTGAGTCACTGAGGGGACAGGGTAGGCGGGAAAAACTGTTTTTT.

The rearrangement joins TRBV6-6 to TRBJ2-7, with 7 nucleotides matching TRBD1. The J segment lost 0 bases and the V segment lost 6 bases, leaving 8 bases of the junction unmatched. Germline loops: CDR1 MNHNY, CDR2 SVGAGI (reference sequence). The CDR3 runs to 15 residues. CDR3 amino acids: CASRVQGRSSYEQYF. CDR3 bases: TGTGCCAGCAGGGTACAGGGGCGAAGCTCCTACGAGCAGTACTTC.

This clone has just one count. The V gene is TRBV19, the J gene TRBJ2-7, with 7 bases that match TRBD2. CDR1 LNHDA and CDR2 SQIVND come from the germline V gene (reference sequence). V was pared by 5 bases and J by 5 bases, with 12 bases of the junction left unmatched. This CDR3 spans 15 amino acids. For the CDR3, the DNA is TGTGCCAGTAGTGTACGCGGGGGTGGTTCTGACGAGCAGTACTTC. This gives the protein CASSVRGGGSDEQYF. Using reference TRBV19 and TRBJ2-7 for the parts outside the CDR3, the full variable domain is DGGITQSPKYLFRKEGQNVTLSCEQNLNHDAMYWYRQDPGQGLRLIYYSQIVNDFQKGDIAEGYSVSREKKESFPLTVTSAQKNPTAFYLCASSVRGGGSDEQYFGPGTRLTVT.

The rearrangement uses TRBV9 and TRBJ2-7; D gene unclear. Deletions cut 0 bases from V and 3 bases from J, with 7 bases between. The CDR3 extends over 13 amino acids. Germline values: CDR1 SGDLS, CDR2 YYNGEE. The DNA for the CDR3 is TGTGCCAGCAGCGTAGCTGAGTTCTACGAGCAGTACTTC. Its protein is CASSVAEFYEQYF.

This chain links TRBV6-5 with TRBJ2-6; 7 bases agree with TRBD2. Looked up from germline, CDR1 is MNHEY and CDR2 is SVGAGI. This CDR3 has 16 amino acids. Germline trimming cut 2 bases from V and 2 bases from J; bases unmatched to any gene: 3. The CDR3 reads CASSYGAGAGANVLTF. Here the CDR3 DNA reads TGTGCCAGCAGTTACGGCGCGGGGGCTGGGGCCAACGTCCTGACTTTC.

This chain connects TRBV5-6 to TRBJ1-2, with TRBD1 identical over 11 bases. The ends lost 4 bases at V and 7 bases at J; junction bases unmatched: 12. Germline V CDR1 and CDR2: SGHDT, YYEEEE. CDR3 length: 16 residues. DNA for the CDR3: TGTGCCAGCAGCAGCGTCGGGACAGGGGGACTGCGTGGCTACACCTTC. Protein product: CASSSVGTGGLRGYTF.

The gene calls are TRBV11-2 and TRBJ2-3, with a weak D call TRBD2 (5 bases). The germline gives CDR1 SGHAT, CDR2 FQNNGV. Trimming removed 1 base from V and 3 bases from J, with 14 bases in between. The CDR3 has 16 residues. The CDR3 protein is CASSLVGAAGTDTQYF. The DNA for the CDR3 is TGTGCCAGCAGCTTAGTTGGAGCGGCCGGTACAGATACGCAGTATTTT.

The rearrangement joins TRBV5-4 to TRBJ2-6, with D perhaps matching TRBD2 (5 bases). The CDR3 loop spans 15 amino acids. V was shortened by 3 bases and J by 1 base, with 8 bases between the two germline ends. Per germline, CDR1 SGHNT and CDR2 YYREEE (reference sequence). The CDR3 region has the DNA TGTGCCAGCAGCTCCCCGGGGTCTGGGGCCAACGTCCTGACTTTC. It specifies CASSSPGSGANVLTF.

The gene calls are TRBV10-3 and TRBJ2-3; 9 bases align to TRBD2. CDR3 length: 13 residues. Germline V gives CDR1 ENHRY, CDR2 SYGVKD. Trimming cost V 9 bases and J 3 bases; bases outside gene matches: 4. The DNA of the CDR3 is TGTGCCATTAGCGGGGGACAGACAGATACGCAGTATTTT. Amino acids: CAISGGQTDTQYF.

The gene calls are TRBV2 and TRBJ2-2, with 12 bases fitting TRBD2. The V gene's germline CDR1 is SNHLY and CDR2 FYNNEI. V dropped 8 bases and J dropped 0; count of bases not matched to a gene: 4. The CDR3 is made up of 16 amino acids. The CDR3 DNA sequence: TGTGCCAGCCTGACTAGCGGGAGAGCGAACACCGGGGAGCTGTTTTTT. Protein sequence: CASLTSGRANTGELFF.

The gene calls are TRBV7-8 and TRBJ2-3; 7 nucleotides match TRBD1. V lost 5 bases, J lost 3 bases, and 11 bases stayed unmatched. This CDR3 comprises 16 residues. CDR1 SGHVS and CDR2 FQNEAQ come from the germline V gene. The CDR3 DNA sequence: TGTGCCAGCAGCGACTACAGGGGAAGGAGGACAGATACGCAGTATTTT. Protein product: CASSDYRGRRTDTQYF.

The V and J genes are TRBV19 and TRBJ1-1, with D tentatively TRBD1 (5 bases). CDR3 length: 15 residues. Trimming pared 3 bases from V and 1 base from J, leaving 12 bases between. Germline CDR1 LNHDA, CDR2 SQIVND (reference sequence). CDR3: CASSIAIGQNTEAFF. Written as DNA, the CDR3 is TGTGCCAGTAGTATTGCCATCGGACAGAACACTGAAGCTTTCTTT. Based on the CDR3 plus reference TRBV19 and TRBJ1-1, the full variable domain is DGGITQSPKYLFRKEGQNVTLSCEQNLNHDAMYWYRQDPGQGLRLIYYSQIVNDFQKGDIAEGYSVSREKKESFPLTVTSAQKNPTAFYLCASSIAIGQNTEAFFGQGTRLTVV.

The rearrangement links TRBV6-5 to TRBJ2-5; TRBD2 agrees at 7 bases. V shed 6 bases, J shed 2 bases, and the junction held 9 bases outside the gene matches. This CDR3 has 15 amino acids. The germline gives CDR1 MNHEY, CDR2 SVGAGI. The DNA for the CDR3 is TGTGCCAGCAGCTTCGGGGGAGGGGAGCAAGAGACCCAGTACTTC. This gives the protein CASSFGGGEQETQYF.

CDR3 sequence reads: CASSQETGGDYGYTF. The CDR3, as DNA: TGTGCCAGCAGCCAAGAAACAGGGGGCGACTATGGCTACACCTTC. The chain couples TRBV4-2 to TRBJ1-2; TRBD1 agrees at 9 bases. The CDR3 length is 15 residues. J gave up 3 bases and V 0 bases, and 2 bases lay outside the gene matches. Germline CDR1 and CDR2: LGHNA and YNFKEQ.

V usage is TRBV19 and J usage is TRBJ1-2, with D possibly matching TRBD1 (6 bases). V was pared by 10 bases and J by 4 bases, with 22 bases between. Germline loops: CDR1 LNHDA, CDR2 SQIVND (reference sequence). This CDR3 is 15 amino acids long. This CDR3 reads CATNTQGFFTYGYTF. The CDR3 coding sequence is TGTGCCACCAACACACAGGGTTTTTTCACCTATGGCTACACCTTC.

V usage is TRBV7-9 and J usage is TRBJ2-5, with TRBD2 matching 7 bases. Trimming took 5 bases from V and 5 from J; bases not matched to a gene: 8. Germline V gene data show CDR1 as SEHNR and CDR2 as FQNEAQ (reference sequence). The CDR3 is made up of 14 amino acids. The CDR3: CASSQTGGSETQYF. The CDR3 DNA follows: TGTGCCAGCAGCCAGACGGGCGGGAGTGAGACCCAGTACTTC.